This T cell receptor (beta chain) is drawn from a study of cytomegalovirus exposure and HLA in healthy donors. Only a few counts were recorded for this clone. Its specificity is unknown. PCR primers comprised 60 Vbeta and 13 Jbeta primers. Here immunoSEQ multiplex PCR was the method, and the copy in TCRdb shows in-frame clones only, minus some. Of around 130,000 clones detected, over 8.5% appear once; the ten largest clones hold approximately 6.4%. V was clipped by 0 bases and J by 2 bases; unmatched bases: 8. Looked up from germline, CDR1 is SGHDT and CDR2 is YYEEEE. The CDR3 runs 18 residues. Findings and limits, study-wide: Later work showed greater clonal expansion in HLA-associated TCR beta chains than in equally common others. According to a later analysis, donors in an Asian-associated ancestry cluster reportedly had fewer N-insertions than the roughly 630-donor mean. Certain sequence variants were highly shared and formed a cluster, and this cluster was likely a sequencing artifact.

Donors likely had unrecorded immune exposures despite being nominally healthy when sampled. The chain employs TRBV5-6 and TRBJ1-6, with 7 bases fitting TRBD1. The sample consisted of PBMCs. This sequence originates from a woman in her 40s in good health and CMV-seropositive. The CDR3 here is CASSLGFRGYPYNSPLHF. The CDR3 DNA sequence: TGTGCCAGCAGCTTGGGTTTCAGGGGGTATCCCTATAATTCACCCCTCCACTTT. The full variable domain, with the rest looked up from reference TRBV5-6 and TRBJ1-6, is DAGVTQSPTHLIKTRGQQVTLRCSPKSGHDTVSWYQQALGQGPQFIFQYYEEEERQRGNFPDRFSGHQFPNYSSELNVNALLLGDSALYLCASSLGFRGYPYNSPLHFGNGTRLTVT.